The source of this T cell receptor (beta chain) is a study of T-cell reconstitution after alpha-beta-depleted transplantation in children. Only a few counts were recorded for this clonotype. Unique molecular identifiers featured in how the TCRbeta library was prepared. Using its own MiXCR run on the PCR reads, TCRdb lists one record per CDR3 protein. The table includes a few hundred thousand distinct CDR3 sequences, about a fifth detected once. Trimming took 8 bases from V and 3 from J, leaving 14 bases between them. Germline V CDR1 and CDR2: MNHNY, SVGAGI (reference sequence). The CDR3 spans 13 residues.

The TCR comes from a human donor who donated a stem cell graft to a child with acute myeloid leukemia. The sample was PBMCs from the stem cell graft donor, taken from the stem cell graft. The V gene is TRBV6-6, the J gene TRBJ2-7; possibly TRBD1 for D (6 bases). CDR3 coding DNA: TGTGCCAGCGGAAGGGGGATAAACTACGAGCAGTACTTC. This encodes CASGRGINYEQYF.